This T cell receptor beta chain comes out of a study of metastatic and nonmetastatic thyroid tumors. About the study: Thyroid patients, malignant and benign, had repertoires compared across blood and tumor or nodule tissue.

Not a single patient had been given any form of treatment at any point before undergoing thyroid surgery. In the original processing: Clinicopathological groups differed in CDR3, with these differences serving to build a distant-metastasis classifier for papillary thyroid cancer. TCRdb reprocessed the PCR reads using MiXCR. The V and J calls follow TCRdb's processing rather than the paper's. The sample consists of under 95,000 clones, around 7.8% of them appearing once. The table lists this clone with many counts. Its antigen is undetermined. General study findings and limits: When malignant thyroid tumors were compared with benign nodules, TCR beta diversity was reportedly significantly higher in the malignant tumors. This held in both blood and tumor samples.

Germline-derived CDR1 and CDR2 are SGHRS and YFSETQ. The CDR3 is 15 amino acids. V was shortened by 0 bases and J by 4 bases, with 11 bases between the two germline ends. The sample consisted of blood. The receptor comes from a female donor with papillary thyroid cancer or a benign thyroid nodule (not recorded which). Some clones in this sample may be carry-over from other donors' samples. The chain joins TRBV5-1 to TRBJ2-4; D is undetermined. The CDR3 DNA follows: TGCGCCAGCAGCTTGGAACAAGGGCAGAAAAACATTCAGTACTTC. The encoded protein is CASSLEQGQKNIQYF.